A selection of T cell receptor beta chains follows, all from one sample in a study of blood T cell repertoires in COVID-19. The assay was immunoSEQ multiplex PCR, and TCRdb's table has in-frame clones only and misses some. The data show about 29,000 clones, with 75% to 90% seen just once and around 28% held by the top ten. The sequenced sample was peripheral blood. These receptors all stem from a woman of 80 years or more with COVID-19, enrolled during active disease. The CDR3 runs from the conserved cysteine through the conserved F or W. A D gene is named only where the DNA matches it firmly. Rows give clone size only sometimes, using once, few, many, or a class for an expanded clone.

.	TRBV6-5	TRBJ1-1	.	TGTGCCAGCTTTGCCCCACAGGGGAACACTGAAGCTTTCTTT	CASFAPQGNTEAFF
.	TRBV2	TRBJ1-6	.	TGTGCCACCCGGCCGGGTTATAATTCACCCCTCCACTTT	CATRPGYNSPLHF
.	TRBV10-3	TRBJ1-2	.	TGTGCCATCAGTGATGACCCGGACACTATCACTCTTGGCTATGGCTACACCTTC	CAISDDPDTITLGYGYTF
.	TRBV9	TRBJ2-3	.	TGTGCCAGCAGCCCACTAAGCCTCACCGGGGATACGCAGTATTTT	CASSPLSLTGDTQYF
TRBD2	TRBV3-1/TRBV3-2	TRBJ2-7	.	TGTGCCAGCAAGGGACTAGCGGAAGTCGAGCAGTACTTC	CASKGLAEVEQYF
TRBD2	TRBV30	TRBJ2-3	.	TGTGCCTGGAGTCGGACTAGCGGGGGGGTCGGGACAGATACGCAGTATTTT	CAWSRTSGGVGTDTQYF
.	TRBV6-5	TRBJ1-5	.	TGTGCCAGCAAGCTGATCGATCAGCCCCAGCATTTT	CASKLIDQPQHF
.	TRBV6-5	TRBJ2-3	.	TGTGCCAGCAGCTTACTGCGACAGTTCACAGATACGCAGTATTTT	CASSLLRQFTDTQYF
.	TRBV6-6	TRBJ2-7	.	TGTGCCAGCAGTGACCCCCCCCCTAGCTCCTACGAGCAGTACTTC	CASSDPPPSSYEQYF
TRBD1	TRBV15	TRBJ2-1	.	TGTGCCACCTCCGGGACAGGGAAGGCCTACAATGAGCAGTTCTTC	CATSGTGKAYNEQFF
TRBD1	TRBV10-3	TRBJ1-3	.	TGTGCCATCAGGAGGGACAGGGGGCAAGGAAACACCATATATTTT	CAIRRDRGQGNTIYF
TRBD1	TRBV19	TRBJ1-5	few	TGTGCCAGTAGTCCCCGACAGGGCCTTAGCAATCAGCCCCAGCATTTT	CASSPRQGLSNQPQHF
.	TRBV12-3/TRBV12-4	TRBJ2-1	.	TGTGCCAGCAGTTTAGGCGGGTGGGATGAGCAGTTCTTC	CASSLGGWDEQFF
.	TRBV19	TRBJ1-2	.	TGTGCCAGTAGTATCGACAGACGGGGCTACACCTTC	CASSIDRRGYTF
.	TRBV7-2	TRBJ2-1	.	TGTGCCAGCAGCCTCAGCTACGGGAATGAGCAGTTCTTC	CASSLSYGNEQFF
TRBD2	TRBV5-1	TRBJ2-7	.	TGCGCCAGCAGCTTTGGACTAGCGGGGGCAAGCTCCTACGAGCAGTACTTC	CASSFGLAGASSYEQYF
TRBD1	TRBV30	TRBJ1-2	.	TGTGCCTGGAGCTCGACAGGGGAGAAAGACACCTTC	CAWSSTGEKDTF
.	TRBV5-6	TRBJ2-1	.	TGTGCCAGCAGCTCACACGGGGGTACGAATGAGCAGTTCTTC	CASSSHGGTNEQFF
TRBD1	TRBV5-6	TRBJ2-5	.	TGTGCCAGCATACGACAGGGGCAAGAGACCCAGTACTTC	CASIRQGQETQYF
TRBD2	TRBV6-4	TRBJ2-3	.	TGTGCCAGCAGTATAAGCGGGGGTGGCACAGATACGCAGTATTTT	CASSISGGGTDTQYF
TRBD1	TRBV3-1/TRBV3-2	TRBJ1-2	.	TGTGCCAGCAGCCAAGTATCAGGGGGCCACTATGGCTACACCTTC	CASSQVSGGHYGYTF
TRBD2	TRBV2	TRBJ2-1	few	TGTGCCAGCAGTCCAGCGGGGAACTACAATGAGCAGTTCTTC	CASSPAGNYNEQFF
.	TRBV27	TRBJ1-2	.	TGTGCCAGCAGTTTATCGATTACCGGGACACTCGGCTACACCTTC	CASSLSITGTLGYTF
.	TRBV4-1	TRBJ2-2	.	TGCGCCAGCAGCCAAGATCCCACGGACTACACCGGGGAGCTGTTTTTT	CASSQDPTDYTGELFF
.	TRBV14	TRBJ2-1	.	TGTGCCAGCAGCTTAAGCCTCTACAATGAGCAGTTCTTC	CASSLSLYNEQFF
TRBD1	TRBV13	TRBJ2-7	.	TGTGCCAGCAGCTCTAAACTCACAGGGGGAAGTCGCTACGAGCAGTACTTC	CASSSKLTGGSRYEQYF
.	TRBV3-1/TRBV3-2	TRBJ1-6	.	TGTGCCAGCAGCCAAGGGGGGGGTTCACCCCTCCACTTT	CASSQGGGSPLHF
.	TRBV7-9	TRBJ2-7	.	TGTGCCAGCAGCACAACAGGGTCTTACGAGCAGTACTTC	CASSTTGSYEQYF
.	TRBV9	TRBJ2-6	.	TGTGCCAGCAGCGTAGACAGCACCGGGGCCAACGTCCTGACTTTC	CASSVDSTGANVLTF
TRBD2	TRBV11-3	TRBJ2-1	.	TGTGCCAGCAGCTCTTCAGTAGCGGGGCCCTACAATGAGCAGTTCTTC	CASSSSVAGPYNEQFF
.	TRBV7-2	TRBJ2-1	.	TGTGCCAGCAGCTTAGTTCTGGGGCGAGATGAGCAGTTCTTC	CASSLVLGRDEQFF
.	TRBV5-1	TRBJ2-5	.	TGCGCCAGCAGCCCTCCCTTCCAGGGTTCCGTAAAGACCCAGTACTTC	CASSPPFQGSVKTQYF
.	TRBV6-5	TRBJ2-7	.	TGTGCCAGCAGGCCCGGGGACTTTTCCTACGAGCAGTACTTC	CASRPGDFSYEQYF
.	TRBV7-3	TRBJ1-2	.	TGTGCCAGCAGCTTGGGAGGGGGTAGTCGCTACACCTTC	CASSLGGGSRYTF
.	TRBV3-1/TRBV3-2	TRBJ1-2	.	TGTGCCAGCAGCCAAGATGGCCAGGGAAAAGGTGGCTACACCTTC	CASSQDGQGKGGYTF
.	TRBV30	TRBJ1-2	.	TGTGCCTGGAAGGGCGGGGGCTATGGCTACACCTTC	CAWKGGGYGYTF
.	TRBV11-2	TRBJ1-2	.	TGTGCCAGCAGCTTAGAACTGGTCGGGTATGGCTACACCTTC	CASSLELVGYGYTF
.	TRBV27	TRBJ2-4	.	TGTGCCAGCAGTTTAAACAAAGTTAACATTCAGTACTTC	CASSLNKVNIQYF
TRBD2	TRBV5-4	TRBJ2-3	.	TGTGCCAGCAGCTTGGGGGGACTAGCGGGGGCCATCACAGATACGCAGTATTTT	CASSLGGLAGAITDTQYF
TRBD2	TRBV7-9	TRBJ2-1	.	TGTGCCAGCAGCTTAGCTAGTCTAGCGGGGGTTGGGTTCTTC	CASSLASLAGVGFF
TRBD1	TRBV19	TRBJ2-6	.	TGTGCCAGTAGATCCGGGACAGGGGGCTCTGGGGCCAACGTCCTGACTTTC	CASRSGTGGSGANVLTF
TRBD1	TRBV7-9	TRBJ1-1	.	TGTGCCAGCAGCTTATTGGGACAGGGGACTGAAGCTTTCTTT	CASSLLGQGTEAFF
.	TRBV27	TRBJ2-3	medium-sized	TGTGCCAGCCGCCGTCAGGGTTTTGCAGATACGCAGTATTTT	CASRRQGFADTQYF
TRBD2	TRBV15	TRBJ2-3	.	TGTGCCACCAGCAGAGAAACGGGGGGGGGCACAGATACGCAGTATTTT	CATSRETGGGTDTQYF
.	TRBV4-1	TRBJ1-2	once	TGCGCCAGCAGCCAAGATCTTGAGGCCTTCCTTTATGGCTACACCTTC	CASSQDLEAFLYGYTF
.	TRBV15	TRBJ1-4	.	TGTGCCACCAGCCAGGTTGCAACTAATGAAAAACTGTTTTTT	CATSQVATNEKLFF
TRBD1	TRBV6-6	TRBJ1-5	few	TGTGCCAGCATTCAAAGACAGGGAGGTCAGCCCCAGCATTTT	CASIQRQGGQPQHF
TRBD2	TRBV11-2	TRBJ2-7	.	TGTGCCAGCAGTCGGACTAGCGGGGGGGCCTACGACGAGCAGTACTTC	CASSRTSGGAYDEQYF
.	TRBV3-1/TRBV3-2	TRBJ2-7	.	TGTGCCAGTAGCCTGACGGGGTCCACCCCGAGGAACGAGCAGTACTTC	CASSLTGSTPRNEQYF
.	TRBV10-3	TRBJ1-3	.	TGTGCCATCACCTCGACTGCTACCGCCTCTGGAAACACCATATATTTT	CAITSTATASGNTIYF
.	TRBV9	TRBJ2-1	.	TGTGCCAGCAGCGTAGGAACGCGGGTGGGGAATGAGCAGTTCTTC	CASSVGTRVGNEQFF
TRBD2	TRBV2	TRBJ2-3	.	TGTGCCAGCAGAGGACTAGTAACTAGCACAGATACGCAGTATTTT	CASRGLVTSTDTQYF
.	TRBV15	TRBJ2-3	.	TGTGCCACCAGCAGAGGGAACAGGAACACAGATACGCAGTATTTT	CATSRGNRNTDTQYF